Listed below are T cell receptor beta chains from one sample, sequenced in a study of Graves' ophthalmopathy and Graves' hyperthyroidism. MiXCR was run by TCRdb on the multiplex PCR reads, yielding one entry per CDR3 protein. Altogether 600,000 to 700,000 distinct CDR3 sequences are present, about 40% being singletons, with the ten largest covering 3.3%. The material sequenced was peripheral blood. Receptors were obtained from an adult man with Graves' ophthalmopathy. The CDR3 runs from the conserved cysteine through the conserved F or W. D genes are given only for firm matches. Some rows mark clone size as missing; the rest say once, few, many or name a class of expanded clone.

j_call | clone_size | v_call | d_call | cdr3_nt | cdr3_aa
TRBJ1-2 | many | TRBV7-8 | TRBD1 | TGTGCCAGCAGCATCGGACAGGGGTTGTTGGGCTACACCTTC | CASSIGQGLLGYTF
TRBJ1-5 | - | TRBV2 | TRBD1 | TGTGCCAGCATGGGGACAGGGGAGTATCAGCCCCAGCATTTT | CASMGTGEYQPQHF
TRBJ1-5 | many | TRBV7-6 | - | TGTGCCAGCAGCCCGCGGGGAAGGGACGAGCGCAATCAGCCCCAGCATTTT | CASSPRGRDERNQPQHF
TRBJ2-7 | - | TRBV7-9 | TRBD1 | TGTGCCAGCACCCAATCTCCCGGGACAGGGGCCAACCCCGAGCAGTACTTC | CASTQSPGTGANPEQYF
TRBJ2-7 | many | TRBV2 | TRBD1 | TGTGCCAGCAGTCCCCCTGGGACAGGGAACTCCTACGAGCAGTACTTC | CASSPPGTGNSYEQYF
TRBJ2-7 | - | TRBV7-3 | TRBD2 | TGTGCCAGCAGACCCCTAGCGGCTTACTCCTACGAGCAGTACTTC | CASRPLAAYSYEQYF
TRBJ1-4 | many | TRBV15 | TRBD1 | TGTGCCACCAGAAACTCCGAGGACAGGGATGAAAAACTGTTTTTT | CATRNSEDRDEKLFF
TRBJ2-6 | - | TRBV7-9 | - | TGTGCCAGCAGCCGGTCGGGACCTCACTCTGGGGCCAACGTCCTGACTTTC | CASSRSGPHSGANVLTF
TRBJ2-3 | - | TRBV24-1 | - | TGTGCCACCAGTGACGGGTCAGCTAGCACAGATACGCAGTATTTT | CATSDGSASTDTQYF
TRBJ2-5 | few | TRBV11-2 | TRBD1 | TGTGCCAGCAGCTCGCTACAGGGGGCGCGGGGGACCCAGTACTTC | CASSSLQGARGTQYF
TRBJ1-5 | few | TRBV12-3/TRBV12-4 | TRBD1 | TGTGCCAGCAGTTTAGAGGGGACAGGGGATCAGCCCCAGCATTTT | CASSLEGTGDQPQHF
TRBJ1-5 | few | TRBV6-2/TRBV6-3 | - | TGTGCCAGCAGTAAAGGGACTTTTTATCAGCCCCAGCATTTT | CASSKGTFYQPQHF
TRBJ2-7 | many | TRBV6-6 | - | TGTGCCAGCAGGCCATATGACAGCTACGAGCAGTACTTC | CASRPYDSYEQYF
TRBJ2-2 | - | TRBV10-3 | - | TGTGCCATCAGTTACTCGAAACAGGGGGAGCTGTTTTTT | CAISYSKQGELFF
TRBJ1-5 | - | TRBV20-1 | TRBD1 | TGCAGTGCCAGACAGGGCAGTCAGCCCCAGCATTTT | CSARQGSQPQHF
TRBJ1-1 | - | TRBV2 | - | TGTGCCAGCAGTGGTGAGACTGGGATGAACACTGAAGCTTTCTTT | CASSGETGMNTEAFF
TRBJ2-5 | many | TRBV3-1 | TRBD2 | TGTGCCAGCAGCTATAGCGGGAGGCCCGTCTTC | CASSYSGRPVF
TRBJ1-1 | once | TRBV5-4 | - | TGTGCCAGCGGCCAGATGGACACTGAAGCTTTCTTT | CASGQMDTEAFF
TRBJ2-5 | many | TRBV10-3 | - | TGTGCCATCAGTGCAACAGGAGGTGAGACCCAGTACTTC | CAISATGGETQYF
TRBJ1-1 | - | TRBV7-9 | - | TGTGCCAGCAGCTTAGCGGGGGCCGGAGCTTTCTTT | CASSLAGAGAFF
TRBJ2-7 | - | TRBV10-3 | - | TGTGCCATCAGCAGCTTGGGCCCGTACGAGCAGTACTTC | CAISSLGPYEQYF
TRBJ2-3 | - | TRBV7-2 | - | TGTGCCAGCAGCTTGGGACCGTTCACAGATACGCAGTATTTT | CASSLGPFTDTQYF
TRBJ2-7 | many | TRBV19 | TRBD1 | TGTGCCAGTAAGGGGACAGGGGACGCTACCCGGTACTTC | CASKGTGDATRYF
TRBJ2-7 | - | TRBV20-1 | TRBD1 | TGCAGTGCTAGAGATGGGCAGGGGGAGTTCTTC | CSARDGQGEFF
TRBJ2-7 | - | TRBV7-3 | - | TGTGCCAGCGGCTCTGCCAGGGGTCAGTCCATCCACGAGCAGTACTTC | CASGSARGQSIHEQYF
TRBJ1-2 | many | TRBV6-5 | TRBD1 | TGTGCCAGCAGACGGACAGGACCTAACTATGGCTACACCTTC | CASRRTGPNYGYTF
TRBJ2-2 | - | TRBV7-9 | - | TGCGCCAGCAGCCAAGATGCAAGGGCCCCCGGGGAGCTGTTTTTT | CASSQDARAPGELFF
TRBJ1-2 | - | TRBV15 | TRBD1 | TGTGCCACCGGGCGGGACAGGGTCGATGGCTACACCTTC | CATGRDRVDGYTF
TRBJ2-6 | - | TRBV7-2 | - | TGTGCCAGCAGCCAAGATCAGGCGACTGGGGCCAACGTCCTGACTTTC | CASSQDQATGANVLTF
TRBJ2-5 | - | TRBV7-9 | - | TGTGCCAGCAGCTTATCGGGGCCAGGCTTTAAAGAGACCCAGTACTTC | CASSLSGPGFKETQYF
TRBJ2-7 | few | TRBV11-2 | TRBD1 | TGTGCCAGCAGCCGTGGACAGGGATACTCCTACGAGCAGTACTTC | CASSRGQGYSYEQYF
TRBJ1-2 | - | TRBV10-2 | - | TGCGCCAGCAGGGGGTTCGGGAGGATCTATGGCTACACCTTC | CASRGFGRIYGYTF
TRBJ1-4 | many | TRBV19 | - | TGTGCCAGTAGTCGCGGGGGACCTTATGAAAAACTGTTTTTT | CASSRGGPYEKLFF
TRBJ2-5 | many | TRBV2 | - | TGTGCCAGCAGTGAACGAGGGCAGTTACAAGAGACCCAGTACTTC | CASSERGQLQETQYF
TRBJ2-1 | - | TRBV5-1 | - | TGCGCCAGCAGCTTGGATCGGGGCGACAATGAGCAGTTCTTC | CASSLDRGDNEQFF
TRBJ2-7 | - | TRBV12-3/TRBV12-4 | - | TGTGCCAGCAGATCGGACAGAACCTCCTACGAGCAGTACTTC | CASRSDRTSYEQYF
TRBJ2-7 | - | TRBV10-2 | - | TGCGCCAGCAGTGACATCTCCTACGAGCAGTACTTC | CASSDISYEQYF
TRBJ1-5 | - | TRBV10-3 | - | TGTGCCATCGGGAGGGAGCGGGAGACCCAGCATTTT | CAIGRERETQHF
TRBJ2-2 | - | TRBV10-3 | TRBD1 | TGTGCCATCAGTACCCTGGGACAGGGGGCCGGGGAGCTGTTTTTT | CAISTLGQGAGELFF
TRBJ2-1 | - | TRBV29-1 | TRBD1 | TGCAGCGTTCCAAGACAGGGCCGGAACAATGAGCAGTTCTTC | CSVPRQGRNNEQFF
TRBJ2-7 | - | TRBV7-2 | - | TGTGCCAGCAGCGACGGACAGAGCTCCTACAATGAGCAGTACTTC | CASSDGQSSYNEQYF
TRBJ1-1 | many | TRBV19 | TRBD1 | TGTGCCAGTAGTCTTTCGGGACAGGCCAGTAAGTTCTTT | CASSLSGQASKFF
TRBJ1-4 | many | TRBV20-1 | - | TGCAGTGCTCGCCCGGACACGGATGAAAAACTGTTTTTT | CSARPDTDEKLFF